These 29 T cell receptor beta chains were all obtained from the same sample, sequenced in a study of cytomegalovirus exposure and HLA in healthy donors. Primers: 60 Vbeta forward and 13 Jbeta reverse. Data came from immunoSEQ multiplex PCR; TCRdb stores just in-frame clones and leaves some out. The sample gives about 190,000 clones, over 70% of which show up once; 1.6% is in the top ten. Sequencing input: PBMCs. Source of these receptors: a woman under 30 in good health and CMV-seronegative.

The CDR3: CASSLLPEGGVRTKNIQYF. Written as DNA, the CDR3 is TGCGCCAGCAGCTTGTTACCGGAAGGGGGCGTTAGAACCAAAAACATTCAGTACTTC. This chain links TRBV5-1 with TRBJ2-4; TRBD1 aligns across 7 bases. The ends lost 1 base at V and 2 bases at J; junction bases unmatched: 15. This CDR3 is built from 19 residues. Germline lookup yields CDR1 SGHRS and CDR2 YFSETQ.

V gene TRBV21-1 combines with J gene TRBJ1-3; the tabulated D call, TRBD1, remains unverified against the DNA. TRBV21-1 is flagged as a pseudogene. CDR3 size: 18 residues. The CDR3 DNA is TGTGCCAGCAGCCTACCAGGCCGGGACAGAGTCTCTGGAAACACCATATATTTT. The encoded protein is CASSLPGRDRVSGNTIYF.

The chain recombines TRBV19 with TRBJ1-2; 9 bases match TRBD1. The CDR3 sequence is 14 residues long. V trimming: 8 bases; J trimming: 4 bases; junction bases outside the gene matches: 8. Per germline, CDR1 LNHDA and CDR2 SQIVND (reference sequence). The CDR3 here is CASADRGQSYGYTF. The CDR3 DNA is TGTGCCAGTGCGGACAGGGGCCAAAGCTATGGCTACACCTTC.

The rearrangement joins TRBV2 to TRBJ2-7, with a tentative D call TRBD2 (7 bases). Trimming left V 4 bases short and J 9 bases short, with 10 bases between. The CDR3 spans 11 residues. Germline assignment: CDR1 SNHLY and CDR2 FYNNEI. The DNA for the CDR3 is TGTGCCAGCAGTGGCGGGGGCTGGCAGTACTTC. Translating gives CASSGGGWQYF.

The rearrangement uses TRBV5-5 and TRBJ2-7; the match to TRBD2 covers 11 bases. Germline assignment: CDR1 SGHKS and CDR2 YYEKEE (reference sequence). The V segment lost 5 bases and the J segment 0 bases; nucleotides outside the gene matches: 4. CDR3 length equals 15 residues. The CDR3 region is CASRILAGGSYEQYF. The CDR3 nucleotides read TGTGCCAGCAGGATTCTAGCGGGGGGCTCCTACGAGCAGTACTTC. The full variable domain, its missing parts supplied by reference TRBV5-5 and TRBJ2-7, is DAGVTQSPTHLIKTRGQQVTLRCSPISGHKSVSWYQQVLGQGPQFIFQYYEKEERGRGNFPDRFSARQFPNYSSELNVNALLLGDSALYLCASRILAGGSYEQYFGPGTRLTVT.

The rearrangement joins TRBV28 to TRBJ1-2, with TRBD1 matching 7 bases. The CDR3 totals 12 residues. J gave up 9 bases and V 2 bases, and 3 bases lay outside the gene matches. Germline CDR1 and CDR2: MDHEN and SYDVKM. The CDR3 DNA is TGTGCCAGCAGTTTACCAGGGGGAAGCTACACCTTC. Amino acids: CASSLPGGSYTF.

The chain joins TRBV4-1 to TRBJ2-1, with TRBD2 as a possible D gene (5 bases). Trimming removed 2 bases at V and 6 bases at J, with 14 bases between. Germline CDR1 MGHRA, CDR2 YSYEKL. This CDR3 comprises 15 residues. The CDR3 nucleotides read TGCGCCAGCAGCCAACGGGAACATGCATCCAATGAGCAGTTCTTC. Residues: CASSQREHASNEQFF.

This chain links TRBV29-1 with TRBJ1-1; D is ambiguous. Germline loops: CDR1 SQVTM, CDR2 ANQGSEA. The CDR3 covers 13 residues. Trimming removed 2 bases at V and 4 bases at J, with 11 bases between. CDR3 amino acids: CSVESRIATEAFF. Here the CDR3 DNA reads TGCAGCGTTGAAAGCAGGATTGCCACTGAAGCTTTCTTT.

The sample holds one count of this clone. V gene TRBV27 combines with J gene TRBJ1-5; D is perhaps TRBD1 (6 bases). This CDR3 has 15 residues. The V and J ends lost 5 bases and 6 bases respectively, with 17 bases between them. Germline-derived CDR1 and CDR2 are MNHEY and SMNVEV (reference sequence). The CDR3 DNA is TGTGCCAGCAGTGCCTCGAGGGGAGGGGGTCAGCCCCAGCATTTT. Translation: CASSASRGGGQPQHF.

This clone was seen more than once but under ten times. The V call is TRBV2, the J call TRBJ1-5; D remains unclear. The CDR3 has 15 amino acids. Germline V gene data show CDR1 as SNHLY and CDR2 as FYNNEI. With 5 bases removed from V and 4 bases from J, the gap between germline ends came to 15 bases. Written as DNA, the CDR3 is TGTGCCAGCAGTCCGTCTACGGGGATAAATCAGCCCCAGCATTTT. Translation: CASSPSTGINQPQHF.

This chain joins TRBV7-9 and TRBJ1-5; a possible D gene is TRBD1 (6 bases). Per germline, CDR1 SEHNR and CDR2 FQNEAQ (reference sequence). Trimming pared 7 bases from V and 3 bases from J, leaving 19 bases between. The CDR3 is 16 residues long. In DNA form, the CDR3 reads TGTGCCAGCATCTCTAGGAGGGGGGGGTACAATCAGCCCCAGCATTTT. This translates into CASISRRGGYNQPQHF.

The chain links TRBV5-4 to TRBJ1-1, with D hard to call. There are 13 residues in the CDR3. Germline CDR1 and CDR2: SGHNT and YYREEE (reference sequence). Trimming shortened V by 2 bases and J by 10 bases, and 15 bases separated the two germline ends. The DNA for the CDR3 is TGTGCCAGCAGCTTTTCCGGGGATAACTTAGCTTTCTTT. Translating it yields CASSFSGDNLAFF. The full variable domain, with the rest looked up from reference TRBV5-4 and TRBJ1-1, is ETGVTQSPTHLIKTRGQQVTLRCSSQSGHNTVSWYQQALGQGPQFIFQYYREEENGRGNFPPRFSGLQFPNYSSELNVNALELDDSALYLCASSFSGDNLAFFGQGTRLTVV.

V gene TRBV11-2 combines with J gene TRBJ2-2; 9 bases match TRBD2. The CDR3 sequence is 19 residues long. Germline loops: CDR1 SGHAT, CDR2 FQNNGV. The J segment lost 4 bases and the V segment lost 3 bases, leaving 15 bases of the junction unmatched. CDR3 amino acids: CASSFVGVVGLASTGELFF. CDR3 bases: TGTGCCAGCAGCTTTGTGGGGGTGGTTGGACTAGCGAGCACCGGGGAGCTGTTTTTT.

This clone was observed a few times. V gene TRBV28 combines with J gene TRBJ1-5, with 7 bases matching TRBD1. Germline CDR1 reads MDHEN; CDR2 reads SYDVKM. This CDR3 region has 15 residues. With 6 bases clipped from V and 0 bases from J, the junction kept 5 bases outside the gene matches. CDR3 loop: CASRARGDSNQPQHF. The CDR3 coding sequence is TGTGCCAGCAGAGCCAGGGGGGATAGCAATCAGCCCCAGCATTTT.

The chain has TRBV6-4 and TRBJ2-1; the match to TRBD2 covers 9 bases. The CDR3 length is 13 residues. Germline loops: CDR1 MRHNA, CDR2 SNTAGT. V was pared by 11 bases and J by 7 bases, with 9 bases of the junction left unmatched. CDR3 sequence reads: CASRASGANEQFF. The CDR3 nucleotides are TGTGCCTCGAGGGCTAGCGGGGCTAATGAGCAGTTCTTC.

The chain carries TRBV25-1 and TRBJ2-3; tentative D call: TRBD1 (6 bases). The CDR3 sequence is 12 residues long. Germline CDR1 is MGHDK and CDR2 is SYGVNS. V lost 6 bases and J 4 bases, leaving 8 bases between the germline ends. The CDR3 region has the DNA TGTGCCAGCAGCCAGGGGTCAGATACGCAGTATTTT. It encodes CASSQGSDTQYF.

In its sample, this clone was seen a few times. This sequence joins TRBV27 and TRBJ1-1; 7 nucleotides match TRBD1. The CDR3 contains 13 residues. Germline assignment: CDR1 MNHEY and CDR2 SMNVEV (reference sequence). Unmatched junction bases numbered 8, after V lost 5 bases and J lost 8 bases. CDR3 loop: CASSPRQGSEAFF. CDR3 DNA: TGTGCCAGCAGTCCCAGACAGGGATCGGAAGCTTTCTTT.

The V and J genes are TRBV9 and TRBJ2-3, with D tentatively TRBD1 (7 bases). This CDR3 comprises 15 residues. V shed 0 bases and J shed 4 bases, with 12 bases lying between them. Germline assignment: CDR1 SGDLS and CDR2 YYNGEE. The CDR3 DNA sequence: TGTGCCAGCAGCGTAGCAGGGGGAGGTCCAGATACGCAGTATTTT. It translates to CASSVAGGGPDTQYF.

The rearrangement links TRBV29-1 to TRBJ1-4; a weak D match, TRBD1 (5 bases). Trimming removed 1 base from V and 0 bases from J, with 6 bases in between. The CDR3 has 14 residues. Germline-derived CDR1 and CDR2 are SQVTM and ANQGSEA. CDR3 DNA: TGCAGCGTTGAAGCGGGGGCAACTAATGAAAAACTGTTTTTT. Protein: CSVEAGATNEKLFF.

The chain combines TRBV9 with TRBJ1-2; TRBD1 agrees at 7 bases. CDR1 is SGDLS, CDR2 YYNGEE, per germline. The V segment lost 2 bases and the J segment 8 bases; nucleotides outside the gene matches: 6. CDR3 size: 13 residues. CDR3 loop: CASSVPTGMGYTF. In DNA, the CDR3 is TGTGCCAGCAGCGTCCCGACAGGGATGGGCTACACCTTC.

The chain is built from TRBV7-8 and TRBJ2-7; 7 positions agree with TRBD1. CDR1 is SGHVS and CDR2 is FQNEAQ in the germline V gene. The V gene end was trimmed by 5 bases and the J gene end by 4 bases; junction bases not matched to a gene: 11. The CDR3 extends over 15 amino acids. CDR3 sequence: CASSPRDSATYEQYF. The CDR3 nucleotides are TGTGCCAGCAGCCCACGGGACAGCGCGACGTACGAGCAGTACTTC. Full variable domain (outside the CDR3, taken from reference TRBV7-8 and TRBJ2-7): GAGVSQSPRYKVAKRGQDVALRCDPISGHVSLFWYQQALGQGPEFLTYFQNEAQLDKSGLPSDRFFAERPEGSVSTLKIQRTQQEDSAVYLCASSPRDSATYEQYFGPGTRLTVT.

The gene calls are TRBV21-1 and TRBJ1-1; TRBD1 is taken as the D call from the table, unchecked against the DNA. TRBV21-1 is a listed pseudogene. The CDR3 length is 18 residues. CDR3: CASSKEQTGAPGVAEAFF. CDR3 nucleotides: TGTGCCAGCAGCAAAGAACAGACAGGGGCCCCAGGGGTCGCTGAAGCTTTCTTT.

V and J are TRBV21-1 and TRBJ1-1. TRBV21-1 constitutes a pseudogene. The CDR3 is 12 amino acids. The chain's CDR3 is CASRSGGLEAFF. For the CDR3, the DNA is TGTGCCAGCAGGAGTGGGGGGTTGGAAGCTTTCTTT.

This clone was picked up a small number of times. This chain joins TRBV5-6 and TRBJ1-1; 10 nucleotides match TRBD1. CDR1 SGHDT and CDR2 YYEEEE come from the germline V gene. The CDR3 loop spans 14 amino acids. With V trimmed by 5 bases and J by 5 bases, 6 bases remained unmatched. This CDR3 is CASRFDRGLTEAFF. In DNA, the CDR3 is TGTGCCAGCAGATTTGACAGGGGGCTAACTGAAGCTTTCTTT.

This clone was recorded once. The V call is TRBV7-9, the J call TRBJ2-2; 7 bases line up with TRBD1. J gave up 0 bases and V 5 bases, and 12 bases lay outside the gene matches. Germline V CDR1 and CDR2: SEHNR, FQNEAQ (reference sequence). The CDR3 has 18 residues. The CDR3: CASSPPFSGTANTGELFF. In DNA form, the CDR3 reads TGTGCCAGCAGCCCACCCTTCTCCGGGACAGCGAACACCGGGGAGCTGTTTTTT.

To note about this clone: A read error may account for a junction end that differs from germline. The chain has TRBV7-9 and TRBJ1-1; D is unclear. This CDR3 has 13 amino acids. Germline assignment: CDR1 SEHNR and CDR2 FQNEAQ (reference sequence). CDR3 DNA: TGTTCCAGCAGCTCCCGGGTCTCCACTGAAGCTTTCTTT. Translation: CSSSSRVSTEAFF.

This chain joins TRBV28 and TRBJ1-5, with D maybe TRBD1 (6 bases). V lost 3 bases and J lost 11, with 20 bases in between. Looked up from germline, CDR1 is MDHEN and CDR2 is SYDVKM. This CDR3 comprises 15 residues. CDR3 in amino acids: CASSFEGVLISSQHF. The CDR3 DNA is TGTGCCAGCAGTTTCGAGGGGGTCCTAATCTCGTCCCAGCATTTT.

This clone was counted only a few times. The chain is built from TRBV6-4 and TRBJ2-3; 11 bases are a match to TRBD1. The germline V gene has CDR1 MRHNA and CDR2 SNTAGT. CDR3 length: 15 amino acids. V was clipped by 2 bases and J by 6 bases; unmatched bases: 4. The CDR3 DNA follows: TGTGCCAGCAGTGACGGGACAGGGGGTACCGATACGCAGTATTTT. Translating it yields CASSDGTGGTDTQYF.

The rearrangement joins TRBV9 to TRBJ1-2, with 7 bases lining up with TRBD1. This CDR3 comprises 15 residues. With 3 bases clipped from V and 7 bases from J, the junction kept 12 bases outside the gene matches. Germline V gives CDR1 SGDLS, CDR2 YYNGEE. CDR3 sequence reads: CASSGNDRVYRGYTF. DNA of the CDR3: TGTGCCAGCAGCGGAAACGACAGGGTGTATCGTGGCTACACCTTC.